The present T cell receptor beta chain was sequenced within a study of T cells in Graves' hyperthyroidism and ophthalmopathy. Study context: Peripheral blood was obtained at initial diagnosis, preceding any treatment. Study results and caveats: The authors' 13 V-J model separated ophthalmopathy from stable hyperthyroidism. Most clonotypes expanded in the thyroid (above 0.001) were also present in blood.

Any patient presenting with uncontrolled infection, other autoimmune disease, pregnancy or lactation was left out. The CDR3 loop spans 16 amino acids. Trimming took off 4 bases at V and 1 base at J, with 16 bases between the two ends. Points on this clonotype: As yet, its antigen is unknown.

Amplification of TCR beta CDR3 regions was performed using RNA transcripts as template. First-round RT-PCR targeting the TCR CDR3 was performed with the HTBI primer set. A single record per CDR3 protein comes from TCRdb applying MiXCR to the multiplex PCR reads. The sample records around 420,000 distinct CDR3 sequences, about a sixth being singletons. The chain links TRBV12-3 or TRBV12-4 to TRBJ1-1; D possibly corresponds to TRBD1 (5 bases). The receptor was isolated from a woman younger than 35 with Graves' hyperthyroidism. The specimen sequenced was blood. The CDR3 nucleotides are TGTGCCAGCAGTTCCCCCGTTGATGGGGCGAACACTGAAGCTTTCTTT. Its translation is CASSSPVDGANTEAFF.